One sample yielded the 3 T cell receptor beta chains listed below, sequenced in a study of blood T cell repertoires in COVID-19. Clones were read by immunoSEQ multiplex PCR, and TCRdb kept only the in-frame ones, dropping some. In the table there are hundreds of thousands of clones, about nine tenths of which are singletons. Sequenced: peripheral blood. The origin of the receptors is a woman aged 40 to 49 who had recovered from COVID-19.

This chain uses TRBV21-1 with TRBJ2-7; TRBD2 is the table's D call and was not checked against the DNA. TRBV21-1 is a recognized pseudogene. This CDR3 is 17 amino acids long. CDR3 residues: CASSKATSGGPSYEQYF. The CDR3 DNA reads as TGTGCCAGCAGCAAAGCCACTAGCGGGGGACCTTCCTACGAGCAGTACTTC.

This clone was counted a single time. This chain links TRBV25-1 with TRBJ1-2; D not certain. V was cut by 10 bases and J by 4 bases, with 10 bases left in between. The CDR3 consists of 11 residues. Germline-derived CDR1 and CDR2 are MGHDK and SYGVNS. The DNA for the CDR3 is TGTGCCACATGGGCAGGCTATGGCTACACCTTC. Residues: CATWAGYGYTF.

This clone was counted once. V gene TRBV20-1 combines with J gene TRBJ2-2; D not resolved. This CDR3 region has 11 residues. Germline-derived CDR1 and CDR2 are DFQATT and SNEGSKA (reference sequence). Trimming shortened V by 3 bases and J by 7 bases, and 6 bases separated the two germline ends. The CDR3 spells CSASLNGELFF. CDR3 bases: TGCAGTGCTAGCCTTAACGGGGAGCTGTTTTTT.